This T cell receptor (beta chain) derives from a study of blood T cell repertoires in COVID-19. Study at large: Researchers got acute and convalescent COVID-19 samples from the United States, Italy and Spain. In each case, the material was cDNA or gDNA derived from T cells, B-cell-depleted T cells, or PBMCs.

Original data processing: Researchers report that nucleated cell counts were estimated from reference gene primer amplification. The protocol was immunoSEQ multiplex PCR, while the TCRdb copy is restricted to in-frame clones and leaves out a portion. D and trimming were read from the DNA, whereas the V and J calls and clone size are those reported in that table. The table includes 250,000 to 300,000 clones, 65% to 85% detected once. The CDR3 has 13 residues. Germline CDR1 and CDR2: LNHDA and SQIVND (reference sequence). V shed 4 bases and J 4 bases; nucleotides not matched to a gene: 2. This TCR was recovered from an elderly man with acute or convalescent COVID-19. The sample consisted of peripheral blood. This chain joins TRBV19 and TRBJ2-5; TRBD2 matches at 8 bases. As DNA, the CDR3 is TGTGCCAGTAGTACGGCGGGAGGAGAGACCCAGTACTTC. Amino acids: CASSTAGGETQYF.